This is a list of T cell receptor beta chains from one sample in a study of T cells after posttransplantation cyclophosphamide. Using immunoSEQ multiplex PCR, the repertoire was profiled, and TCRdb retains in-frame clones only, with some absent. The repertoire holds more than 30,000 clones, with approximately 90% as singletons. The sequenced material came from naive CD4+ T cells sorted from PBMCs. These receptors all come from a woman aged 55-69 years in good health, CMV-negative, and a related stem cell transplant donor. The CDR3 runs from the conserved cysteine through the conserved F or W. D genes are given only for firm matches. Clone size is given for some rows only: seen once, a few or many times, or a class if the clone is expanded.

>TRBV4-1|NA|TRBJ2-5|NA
TGCGCCAGCAGCCAAGATGGTTCACCAACCCGGGAGACCCAGTACTTC
CASSQDGSPTRETQYF
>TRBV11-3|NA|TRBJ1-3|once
TGTGCCAGCAGCTTAGGTGTGGACAGCTCTGGAAACACCATATATTTT
CASSLGVDSSGNTIYF
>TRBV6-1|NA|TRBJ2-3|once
TGTGCCAGCCGGAGACGGGATACGCAGTATTTT
CASRRRDTQYF
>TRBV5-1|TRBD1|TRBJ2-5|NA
TGCGCCAGCAGCCCCCTGAGAGGGGGCACGGAGACCCAGTACTTC
CASSPLRGGTETQYF
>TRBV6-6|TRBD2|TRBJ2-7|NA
TGTGCCAGCAGTTACTCGCGGGAGTTTAGCGAGCAGTACTTC
CASSYSREFSEQYF
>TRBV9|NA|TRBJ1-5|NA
TGTGCCAGCAGCGCGGGTAACGAGGCACAGCCCCAGCATTTT
CASSAGNEAQPQHF
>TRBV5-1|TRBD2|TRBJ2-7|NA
TGCGCCAGCAGCTCGGGGGGGGATACCTACGAGCAGTACTTC
CASSSGGDTYEQYF
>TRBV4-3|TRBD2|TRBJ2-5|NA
TGCGCCAGCAGCCAAGGGGAGGGAGAGGAGACCCAGTACTTC
CASSQGEGEETQYF
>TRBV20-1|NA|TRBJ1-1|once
TGCAGTGCTAGGGGGGCGGGTGAAGCTTTCTTT
CSARGAGEAFF
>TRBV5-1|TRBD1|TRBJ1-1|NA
TGCGCCAGCAGCCCGGGACAGGGGTTGAACACTGAAGCTTTCTTT
CASSPGQGLNTEAFF
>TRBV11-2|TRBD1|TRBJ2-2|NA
TGTGCCAGCAGCACGCCGACAGGGGGCTCCGGGGAGCTGTTTTTT
CASSTPTGGSGELFF
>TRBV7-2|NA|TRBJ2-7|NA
TGTGCCAGCAGCTTCGACAGGGAGGCCTACGAGCAGTACTTC
CASSFDREAYEQYF
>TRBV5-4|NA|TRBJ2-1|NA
TGTGCCAGCAGCCCAAACAGGGAAGCCTACAATGAGCAGTTCTTC
CASSPNREAYNEQFF
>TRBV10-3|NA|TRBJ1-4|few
TGTGCCATCAGCCACAGGAGGGAGGATGAAAAACTGTTTTTT
CAISHRREDEKLFF
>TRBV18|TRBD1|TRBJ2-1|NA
TGTGCCAGCTCACGTGGACAGGGGGCGGGAAATGAGCAGTTCTTC
CASSRGQGAGNEQFF
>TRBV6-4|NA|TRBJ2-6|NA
TGTGCCAGCAGTGACTTGAGCTCTGGGGCCAACGTCCTGACTTTC
CASSDLSSGANVLTF
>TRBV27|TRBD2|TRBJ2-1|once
TGTGCCAGCAGCCTCACGGGGGGGGGAAATGAGCAGTTCTTC
CASSLTGGGNEQFF
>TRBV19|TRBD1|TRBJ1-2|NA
TGTGCCAGTAGTATAGATCAGGGGGACGGTGGCTACACCTTC
CASSIDQGDGGYTF
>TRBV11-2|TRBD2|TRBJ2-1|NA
TGTGCCAGCAGCTTGACTAGCGGGGGGGCTGGTGAGCAGTTCTTC
CASSLTSGGAGEQFF
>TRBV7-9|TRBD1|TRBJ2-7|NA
TGTGCCAGCAGCCCGAGGGACAGGGGAGGAAACGAGCAGTACTTC
CASSPRDRGGNEQYF
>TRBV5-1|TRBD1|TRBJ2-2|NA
TGCGCCAGCAGCCCGACACAGGGGGCGATCGGGGAGCTGTTTTTT
CASSPTQGAIGELFF
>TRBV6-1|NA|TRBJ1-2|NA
TGTGCCAGCACGGGGAGGGCAGACCTCTATGGCTACACCTTC
CASTGRADLYGYTF
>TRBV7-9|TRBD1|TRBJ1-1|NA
TGTGCCAGCAGCCCAACCTGGACAGGGGGACGGGACACTGAAGCTTTCTTT
CASSPTWTGGRDTEAFF
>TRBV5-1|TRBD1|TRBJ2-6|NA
TGCGCCAGCAGCTTGGTCGGACAGGGAATCTCTGGGGCCAACGTCCTGACTTTC
CASSLVGQGISGANVLTF
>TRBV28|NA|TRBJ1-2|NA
TGTGCCAGCAGTTTAGGGGGGGTATCTAACTATGGCTACACCTTC
CASSLGGVSNYGYTF
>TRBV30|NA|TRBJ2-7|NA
TGTGCCTGGAGCCCCAGGGTCTCACCTTCCTACGAGCAGTACTTC
CAWSPRVSPSYEQYF
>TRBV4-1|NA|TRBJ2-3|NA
TGCGCCAGCAGCCAAGGACCGGGGGTCGATACGCAGTATTTT
CASSQGPGVDTQYF
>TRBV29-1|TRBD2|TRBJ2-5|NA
TGCAGCGTCCCTAGCGGGGCCTTCCAAGAGACCCAGTACTTC
CSVPSGAFQETQYF
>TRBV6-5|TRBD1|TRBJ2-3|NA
TGTGCCAGCAGTCCACAGGGGGCCCCCACAGATACGCAGTATTTT
CASSPQGAPTDTQYF